This note documents a single T cell receptor beta chain sequence. The antigen remains unidentified. A much larger clone sits a single nucleotide away, making a read error possible. The conserved phenylalanine or tryptophan is not found at the CDR3 terminus, so this likely reflects a read error. The sample comes from a study of Graves' ophthalmopathy and Graves' hyperthyroidism. Germline values: CDR1 SQVTM, CDR2 ANQGSEA. The CDR3 extends over 14 amino acids. Trimming removed 4 bases at V and 1 base at J, with 13 bases between. The PBMCs used were ones drawn from 9.5 to 10 ml of fresh peripheral blood. RNA transcripts served as template for amplifying TCR beta CDR3 sequences. HTBI primers were employed in first-round RT-PCR, then a second-round multiplex PCR followed. TCRdb redid the calling of the multiplex PCR reads with MiXCR, one entry per CDR3 protein. The sample has 650,000 to 900,000 distinct CDR3 sequences; approximately 40% are singletons.

Regarding the study as a whole: Most expanded clonotypes from thyroid (those above 0.001 frequency) were also found in blood.

The clonotype comes from an adult man with Graves' ophthalmopathy. The chain joins TRBV29-1 to TRBJ2-5, with D possibly matching TRBD1 (6 bases). Sequencing input: peripheral blood. CDR3 sequence (DNA): TGCAGCGTTGGAGCAGGGGCCTCCCAAGAGACCCAGTACTGC. Translation: CSVGAGASQETQYC.